One and the same sample provided the 11 T cell receptor beta chains below, sequenced in a study of cytomegalovirus exposure and HLA in healthy donors. TCRdb keeps only in-frame clones here, not all; method: immunoSEQ multiplex PCR. In the table there are about 150,000 clones, 90% to 95% of which are singletons. The specimen sequenced was PBMCs. Receptor source: a man aged 18 to 29 in good health and CMV-seronegative.

This chain links TRBV6-1 with TRBJ1-4; 7 bases fit TRBD1. V lost 2 bases and J lost 4; bases outside the gene matches: 19. This CDR3 is 20 amino acids long. Germline assignment: CDR1 MNHNS and CDR2 SASEGT. CDR3 in DNA: TGTGCCAGCAGTGAACCTCCGACAGGGAGCCAGCAGGGTTTTAATGAAAAACTGTTTTTT. Encoded protein: CASSEPPTGSQQGFNEKLFF.

The chain has TRBV11-3 and TRBJ1-2; D call uncertain. CDR3 length: 17 amino acids. The V gene's germline CDR1 is SGHNT and CDR2 YENEEA. The germline V and J ends were trimmed by 0 bases and 5 bases, with 19 bases remaining between them. CDR3 sequence (DNA): TGTGCCAGCAGCTTAGATAATCTTGGCGGAGATTTTTATGGCTACACCTTC. Its translation is CASSLDNLGGDFYGYTF.

The chain employs TRBV6-1 and TRBJ2-5; D possibly corresponds to TRBD1 (6 bases). Germline-derived CDR1 and CDR2 are MNHNS and SASEGT. V dropped 2 bases and J dropped 2 bases, with 18 bases sitting between them. The CDR3 runs to 17 residues. The CDR3 here is CASSEFRGITEQETQYF. The CDR3 nucleotides are TGTGCCAGCAGTGAATTTAGGGGGATTACAGAGCAAGAGACCCAGTACTTC.

V is TRBV5-1 and J is TRBJ2-7; 10 bases match TRBD2. The ends lost 0 bases at V and 3 bases at J; junction bases unmatched: 15. This CDR3 spans 19 amino acids. CDR1 is SGHRS and CDR2 is YFSETQ in the germline V gene. The CDR3 nucleotides read TGCGCCAGCAGCTTGGTTGCGGATTCTAGCGGGGGCCCTTACTACGAGCAGTACTTC. It codes for CASSLVADSSGGPYYEQYF. The full variable domain, completed using reference TRBV5-1 and TRBJ2-7, is KAGVTQTPRYLIKTRGQQVTLSCSPISGHRSVSWYQQTPGQGLQFLFEYFSETQRNKGNFPGRFSGRQFSNSRSEMNVSTLELGDSALYLCASSLVADSSGGPYYEQYFGPGTRLTVT.

The chain uses TRBV4-3 and TRBJ2-3, with 12 nucleotides matching TRBD2. The length of the CDR3 is 15 residues. The junction had 3 bases not matched to a gene; V was cut back by 5 bases and J by 3 bases. Germline V CDR1 and CDR2: LGHNA, YSLEER. The CDR3 is CASSDLAGGTDTQYF. CDR3 DNA: TGCGCCAGCAGCGACCTAGCGGGAGGGACAGATACGCAGTATTTT.

The chain combines TRBV7-9 with TRBJ1-1; D is uncertain. V was clipped by 10 bases and J by 0 bases, with 12 bases between them. Germline CDR1 SEHNR, CDR2 FQNEAQ (reference sequence). The CDR3 totals 13 residues. CDR3 sequence reads: CAIPAGLNTEAFF. CDR3 bases: TGTGCCATTCCGGCTGGGCTGAACACTGAAGCTTTCTTT.

The rearrangement joins TRBV2 to TRBJ1-4, with D hard to call. V dropped 2 bases and J dropped 5 bases, with 6 bases sitting between them. The CDR3 contains 13 residues. From germline, CDR1 is SNHLY and CDR2 FYNNEI. The CDR3 loop is CASSELPNEKLFF. The CDR3 DNA reads as TGTGCCAGCAGTGAACTTCCGAATGAAAAACTGTTTTTT.

The chain uses TRBV29-1 and TRBJ1-4; D is ambiguous. Trimming took 5 bases from V and 6 from J, leaving 13 bases between them. The germline V gene encodes CDR1 SQVTM and CDR2 ANQGSEA. The CDR3 contains 13 residues. In DNA form, the CDR3 reads TGCAGCGTTTTACAGTTCGGCGATGAAAAACTGTTTTTT. Protein product: CSVLQFGDEKLFF.

The CDR3 protein is CASSPGQFTDTQYF. The CDR3, as DNA: TGTGCCAGCAGCCCGGGACAGTTTACAGATACGCAGTATTTT. The J gene is TRBJ2-3, the V gene TRBV11-2, with TRBD1 matching over 7 bases. The CDR3 contains 14 residues. Germline V gives CDR1 SGHAT, CDR2 FQNNGV. V lost 5 bases, J lost 3 bases, and 5 bases stayed unmatched.

The rearrangement uses TRBV30 and TRBJ2-5; 10 bases align to TRBD2. The CDR3 extends over 17 amino acids. Trimming at V came to 3 bases and at J to 3 bases, leaving 13 bases not matched to a gene. Germline V lookup: CDR1 GTSNPN, CDR2 SVGIG (reference sequence). The DNA for the CDR3 is TGTGCCTGGAGCTCTAGCCCGGGACTAGCGACAAAAGAGACCCAGTACTTC. Translation gives CAWSSSPGLATKETQYF.

Written as DNA, the CDR3 is TGCGCCAGCAGCCAAGTGGGCTTCCCTTCTGGAAACACCATATATTTT. As protein: CASSQVGFPSGNTIYF. This chain connects TRBV4-1 to TRBJ1-3; D unresolved. Per germline, CDR1 MGHRA and CDR2 YSYEKL. The CDR3 extends over 16 amino acids. V was clipped by 1 base and J by 1 base, with 11 bases between them.